The 9 T cell receptor beta chains listed next were all sequenced from one sample in a study of cytomegalovirus exposure and HLA in healthy donors. PCR primers comprised 60 Vbeta and 13 Jbeta primers. The repertoire was sequenced with immunoSEQ multiplex PCR; TCRdb's copy has only in-frame clones and lacks some. The table shows 160,000 or so clones, with about 80% occurring only once. The sample consisted of PBMCs. These receptor sequences come from a man aged 35-49 years in good health and CMV-seropositive.

This chain joins TRBV21-1 and TRBJ1-1. TRBV21-1 is noted as a pseudogene. There are 19 residues in the CDR3. In DNA form, the CDR3 reads TGTGCCAGCAGCAAAGTCTGTGGGAGTAAGGGCGGGATGAACACTGAAGCTTTCTTT. Translation: CASSKVCGSKGGMNTEAFF.

This clone was detected a few times. J is TRBJ2-2 and V is TRBV6-4; 8 bases agree with TRBD1. Germline lookup yields CDR1 MRHNA and CDR2 SNTAGT. The CDR3 consists of 13 residues. The junction had 1 base not matched to a gene; V was cut back by 5 bases and J by 5 bases. Written as DNA, the CDR3 is TGTGCCAGCAGTCGACAGGGGACCGGGGAGCTGTTTTTT. Encoded protein: CASSRQGTGELFF.

The rearrangement joins TRBV29-1 to TRBJ1-1; maybe TRBD1 (6 bases). Looked up from germline, CDR1 is SQVTM and CDR2 is ANQGSEA. The CDR3 has 12 residues. V was shortened by 4 bases and J by 7 bases, with 13 bases between the two germline ends. CDR3 protein: CSVVTAGDEAFF. The DNA of the CDR3 is TGCAGCGTTGTGACGGCAGGGGATGAAGCTTTCTTT.

With regard to this clone: Its ends do not fully match the called genes, so a read error is possible. The chain joins TRBV4-2 to TRBJ2-6; D possibly corresponds to TRBD1 (5 bases). The germline V gene has CDR1 LGHNA and CDR2 YNFKEQ. The CDR3 spans 18 residues. Here the CDR3 DNA reads TGTGCCAGCAGCCAAGAGCTGAGTCTACTTTCTGGGGCCAACGGCCTGACTTTC. Translation: CASSQELSLLSGANGLTF.

This clone came up a few times. The DNA of the CDR3 is TGTGCCAGCAGTACGACAGGGTCTGAAGCTTTCTTT. Translating it yields CASSTTGSEAFF. The chain carries TRBV6-5 and TRBJ1-1; the match to TRBD1 covers 7 bases. The CDR3 has 12 residues. The V gene's germline CDR1 is MNHEY and CDR2 SVGAGI. Trimming cost V 5 bases and J 6 bases; bases outside gene matches: 3.

This chain uses TRBV7-9 with TRBJ2-7; TRBD1 might be the D (6 bases). CDR1 and CDR2 (germline): SEHNR, FQNEAQ (reference sequence). The V end was cut by 5 bases, the J end by 5 bases, with 13 bases between. The CDR3 sequence is 13 residues long. CDR3 coding DNA: TGTGCCAGCAGCCCCACAGGGTATCACGAGCAGTACTTC. It yields the protein CASSPTGYHEQYF.

CDR3 sequence reads: CASSQVPGRPLYNEQFF. Written as DNA, the CDR3 is TGCGCCAGCAGCCAAGTCCCGGGGAGGCCTCTTTACAATGAGCAGTTCTTC. This chain connects TRBV4-1 to TRBJ2-1; D is possibly TRBD2 (6 bases). CDR1 and CDR2 (germline): MGHRA, YSYEKL. The V end was cut by 1 base, the J end by 4 bases, with 17 bases between. CDR3 size: 17 residues.

The CDR3 nucleotides read TGTGCCAGCAGGGCTACAGGGGACTCACCCCTCCACTTT. Residues: CASRATGDSPLHF. The chain recombines TRBV2 with TRBJ1-6, with 7 nucleotides matching TRBD1. CDR3 length equals 13 residues. The V gene end was trimmed by 6 bases and the J gene end by 10 bases; junction bases not matched to a gene: 6. CDR1 and CDR2 (germline): SNHLY, FYNNEI.

The genes are TRBV7-9 and TRBJ2-7, with TRBD1 matching over 7 bases. This CDR3 region has 15 residues. The ends lost 4 bases at V and 4 bases at J; junction bases unmatched: 10. Per germline, CDR1 SEHNR and CDR2 FQNEAQ (reference sequence). The CDR3 is CASSSTAGTDYEQYF. Written as DNA, the CDR3 is TGTGCCAGCAGCTCCACAGCCGGGACAGATTACGAGCAGTACTTC.